This T cell receptor beta chain is drawn from a study of blood T cell repertoires in COVID-19. The table came from immunoSEQ multiplex PCR; TCRdb's copy has only in-frame clones and leaves some out. The sample consists of a few hundred thousand clones, roughly 87% of them appearing once. CDR3 length: 15 residues. V was shortened by 3 bases and J by 5 bases, with 17 bases between the two germline ends. Germline V gene data show CDR1 as KGHSH and CDR2 as LQKENI. This sequence joins TRBV18 and TRBJ2-7, with a weak D call TRBD2 (6 bases). This TCR derives from a woman aged 25 to 39 who had recovered from COVID-19. Material for sequencing was PBMCs or T cells enriched from blood (not recorded which). The DNA of the CDR3 is TGTGCCAGCTCACCTACGGGGACTCGACGAGACGAGCAGTACTTC. The encoded protein is CASSPTGTRRDEQYF. The variable domain in full, with the rest retrieved from reference TRBV18 and TRBJ2-7, is NAGVMQNPRHLVRRRGQEARLRCSPMKGHSHVYWYRQLPEEGLKFMVYLQKENIIDESGMPKERFSAEFPKEGPSILRIQQVVRGDSAAYFCASSPTGTRRDEQYFGPGTRLTVT.